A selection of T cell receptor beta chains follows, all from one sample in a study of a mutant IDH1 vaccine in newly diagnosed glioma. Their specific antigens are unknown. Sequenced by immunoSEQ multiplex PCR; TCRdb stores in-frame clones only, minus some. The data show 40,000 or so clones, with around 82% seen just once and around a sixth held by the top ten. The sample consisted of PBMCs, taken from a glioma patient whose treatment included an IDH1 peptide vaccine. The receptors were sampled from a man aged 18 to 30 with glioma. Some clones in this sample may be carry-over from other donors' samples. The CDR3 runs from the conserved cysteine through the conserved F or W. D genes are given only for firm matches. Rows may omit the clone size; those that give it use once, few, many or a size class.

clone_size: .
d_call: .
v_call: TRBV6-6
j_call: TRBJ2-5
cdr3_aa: CASSPPGEGGVETQYF
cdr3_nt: TGTGCCAGCAGCCCACCGGGCGAGGGGGGAGTGGAGACCCAGTACTTC

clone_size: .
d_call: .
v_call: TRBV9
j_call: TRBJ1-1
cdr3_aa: CASTKGEGTTEAFF
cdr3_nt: TGTGCCAGCACCAAAGGGGAGGGGACCACTGAAGCTTTCTTT

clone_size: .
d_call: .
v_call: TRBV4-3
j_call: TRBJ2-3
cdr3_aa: CASRQGGSTDTQYF
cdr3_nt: TGCGCCAGCAGGCAGGGGGGTAGCACAGATACGCAGTATTTT

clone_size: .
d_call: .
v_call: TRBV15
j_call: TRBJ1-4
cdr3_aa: CATSRDAGGQNEKLFF
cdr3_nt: TGTGCCACCAGCAGAGATGCGGGGGGGCAGAATGAAAAACTGTTTTTT

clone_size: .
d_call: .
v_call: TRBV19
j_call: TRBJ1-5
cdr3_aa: CASSIASHAGREYQPQHF
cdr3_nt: TGTGCCAGTAGTATAGCCTCCCACGCGGGCAGGGAGTATCAGCCCCAGCATTTT

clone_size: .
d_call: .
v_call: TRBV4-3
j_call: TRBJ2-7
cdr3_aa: CASSQDGVDEQYF
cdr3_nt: TGCGCCAGCAGCCAAGACGGGGTCGACGAGCAGTACTTC

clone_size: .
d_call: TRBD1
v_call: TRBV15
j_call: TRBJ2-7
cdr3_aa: CATSRAGQGTYEQYF
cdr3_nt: TGTGCCACCAGCAGAGCGGGACAGGGGACCTACGAGCAGTACTTC

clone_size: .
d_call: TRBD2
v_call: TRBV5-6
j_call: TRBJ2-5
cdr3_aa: CASSLVSGTSGYQETQYF
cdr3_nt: TGTGCCAGCAGCTTGGTGTCGGGGACTAGCGGGTATCAAGAGACCCAGTACTTC

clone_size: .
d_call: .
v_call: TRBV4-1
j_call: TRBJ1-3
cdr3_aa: CASSQDRIAAGNTIYF
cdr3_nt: TGCGCCAGCAGCCAAGATCGAATAGCAGCTGGAAACACCATATATTTT

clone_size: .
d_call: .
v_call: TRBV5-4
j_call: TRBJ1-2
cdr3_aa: CASSLAGTDGYTF
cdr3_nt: TGTGCCAGCAGCTTGGCCGGTACGGATGGCTACACCTTC

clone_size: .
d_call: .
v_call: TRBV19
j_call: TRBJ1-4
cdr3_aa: CASSPFGAGNEKLFF
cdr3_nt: TGTGCCAGTAGTCCCTTCGGGGCAGGTAATGAAAAACTGTTTTTT

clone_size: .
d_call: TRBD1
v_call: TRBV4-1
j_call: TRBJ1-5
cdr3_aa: CASSQADRGGNQPQHF
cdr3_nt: TGCGCCAGCAGCCAAGCGGACAGGGGGGGGAATCAACCCCAGCATTTT

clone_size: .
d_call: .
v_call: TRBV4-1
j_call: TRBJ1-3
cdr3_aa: CASSQGSSSGNTIYF
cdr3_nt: TGCGCCAGCAGCCAAGGAAGCTCCTCTGGAAACACCATATATTTT

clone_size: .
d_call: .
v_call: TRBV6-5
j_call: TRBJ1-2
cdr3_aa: CASSPRASGGYTF
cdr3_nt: TGTGCCAGCAGCCCGCGGGCGTCCGGTGGCTACACCTTC

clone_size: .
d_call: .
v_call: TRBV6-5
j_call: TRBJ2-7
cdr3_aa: CASSHGTNYEQYF
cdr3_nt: TGTGCCAGCAGTCACGGGACAAACTACGAGCAGTACTTC

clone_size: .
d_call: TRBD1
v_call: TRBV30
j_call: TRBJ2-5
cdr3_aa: CAWSGRDRRGTQYF
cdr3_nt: TGTGCCTGGAGTGGCCGGGACAGGAGGGGGACCCAGTACTTC

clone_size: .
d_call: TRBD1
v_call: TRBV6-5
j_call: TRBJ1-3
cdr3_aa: CASSYSSRDRGDTIYF
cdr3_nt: TGTGCCAGCAGTTACTCGAGTCGGGACAGGGGGGACACCATATATTTT

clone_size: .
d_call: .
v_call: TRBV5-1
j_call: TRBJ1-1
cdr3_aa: CASRRDSEAFF
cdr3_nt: TGCGCCAGCAGGCGGGACTCGGAAGCTTTCTTT

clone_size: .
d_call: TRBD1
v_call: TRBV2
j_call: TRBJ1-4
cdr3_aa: CATRDRWNEKLFF
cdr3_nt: TGTGCCACCCGGGACAGGTGGAATGAAAAACTGTTTTTT

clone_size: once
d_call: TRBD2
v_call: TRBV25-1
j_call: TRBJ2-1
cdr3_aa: CASSVGAGGFNEQFF
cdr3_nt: TGTGCCAGCAGTGTGGGAGCGGGAGGTTTCAATGAGCAGTTCTTC

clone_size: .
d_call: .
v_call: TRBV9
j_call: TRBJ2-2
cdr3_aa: CASSVDPIRAGELFF
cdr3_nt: TGTGCCAGCAGCGTAGATCCGATCAGGGCCGGGGAGCTGTTTTTT

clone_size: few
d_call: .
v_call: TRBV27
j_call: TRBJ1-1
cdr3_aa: CASSFWGVGKDTEAFF
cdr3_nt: TGTGCCAGCAGTTTTTGGGGAGTCGGGAAGGACACTGAAGCTTTCTTT

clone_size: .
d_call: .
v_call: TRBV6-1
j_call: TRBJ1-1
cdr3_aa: CASSEARGDHEAFF
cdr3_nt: TGTGCCAGCAGTGAAGCGCGGGGGGATCACGAAGCTTTCTTT

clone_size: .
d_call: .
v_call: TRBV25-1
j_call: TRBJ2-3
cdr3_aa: CASSDREYTDTQYF
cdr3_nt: TGTGCCAGCAGTGACAGGGAGTACACAGATACGCAGTATTTT

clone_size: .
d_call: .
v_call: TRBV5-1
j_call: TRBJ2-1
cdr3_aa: CASSLVPGRPPRPRDEQFF
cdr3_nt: TGCGCCAGCAGCTTGGTCCCGGGACGGCCGCCACGGCCGAGGGATGAGCAGTTCTTC

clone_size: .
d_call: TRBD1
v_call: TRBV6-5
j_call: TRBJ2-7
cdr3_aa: CASRPDRALSYEQYF
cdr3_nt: TGTGCCAGCAGGCCCGACAGGGCCCTCTCCTACGAGCAGTACTTC

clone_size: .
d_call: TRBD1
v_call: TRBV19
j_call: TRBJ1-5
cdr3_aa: CASSIAADRGNQPQHF
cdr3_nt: TGTGCCAGTAGTATTGCTGCCGACAGGGGGAATCAGCCCCAGCATTTT

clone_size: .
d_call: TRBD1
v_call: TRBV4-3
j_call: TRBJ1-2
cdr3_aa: CASSQDRGGSYGYTF
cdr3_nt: TGCGCCAGCAGCCAGGACAGGGGGGGTAGCTATGGCTACACCTTC

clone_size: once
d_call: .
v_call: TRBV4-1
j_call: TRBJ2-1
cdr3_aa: CASSQGLISGRASEQFF
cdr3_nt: TGCGCCAGCAGCCAAGGGCTGATTAGCGGCAGAGCCAGTGAGCAGTTCTTC

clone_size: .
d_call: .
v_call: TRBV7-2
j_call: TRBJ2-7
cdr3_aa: CASSFNSPGQYF
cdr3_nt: TGTGCCAGCAGTTTTAACTCCCCGGGGCAGTACTTC

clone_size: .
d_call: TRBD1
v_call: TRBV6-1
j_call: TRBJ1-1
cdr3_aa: CASRPIGQGNTEAFF
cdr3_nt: TGTGCCAGCAGGCCCATCGGACAGGGCAACACTGAAGCTTTCTTT

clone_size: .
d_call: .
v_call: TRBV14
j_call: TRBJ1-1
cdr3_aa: CASSQTRSTEAFF
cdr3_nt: TGTGCCAGCAGCCAAACGCGCAGCACTGAAGCTTTCTTT

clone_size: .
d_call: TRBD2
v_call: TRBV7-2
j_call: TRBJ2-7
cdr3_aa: CASSHTGTSYYEQYF
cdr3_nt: TGTGCCAGCAGCCACACAGGGACTAGTTACTACGAGCAGTACTTC

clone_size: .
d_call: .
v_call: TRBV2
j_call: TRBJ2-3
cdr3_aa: CASTVRGLSTDTQYF
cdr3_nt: TGTGCCAGCACAGTCAGGGGCCTTAGCACAGATACGCAGTATTTT